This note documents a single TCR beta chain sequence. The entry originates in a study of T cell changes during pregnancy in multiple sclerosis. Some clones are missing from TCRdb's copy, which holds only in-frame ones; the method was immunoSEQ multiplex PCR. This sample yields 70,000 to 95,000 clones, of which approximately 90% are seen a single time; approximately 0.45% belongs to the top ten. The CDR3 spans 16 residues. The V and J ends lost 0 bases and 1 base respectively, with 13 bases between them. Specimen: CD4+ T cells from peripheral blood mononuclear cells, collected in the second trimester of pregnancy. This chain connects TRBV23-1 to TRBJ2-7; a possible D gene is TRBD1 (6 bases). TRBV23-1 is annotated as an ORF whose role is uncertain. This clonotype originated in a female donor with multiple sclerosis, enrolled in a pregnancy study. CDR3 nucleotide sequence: TGCGCCAGCAGTCAATCGGAGCAGGGGAGATCCTACGAGCAGTACTTC. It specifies CASSQSEQGRSYEQYF.